The 25 T cell receptor beta chains reported below all come from one sample, sequenced in a study of OX40 agonist ivuxolimab in advanced cancers. TCRdb's table, derived via immunoSEQ multiplex PCR, lists solely in-frame clones and lacks some. The sample contains over 90,000 clones, 85% to 90% of which appear only once. The source material was CD4+ or CD8+ T cells sorted from blood, sampled in a trial of the OX40 agonist ivuxolimab. These receptors originate from an adult with an advanced solid tumor such as melanoma, head and neck, liver or kidney cancer.

The CDR3 DNA follows: TGTGCCAGCGAGGGGAACACTGAAGCTTTCTTT. Amino acid sequence: CASEGNTEAFF. The J gene is TRBJ1-1, the V gene TRBV11-3; D gene unclear. The CDR3 spans 11 residues. With 8 bases removed from V and 1 base from J, the gap between germline ends came to 5 bases. Germline assignment: CDR1 SGHNT and CDR2 YENEEA.

The genes are TRBV11-2 and TRBJ1-2; TRBD1 aligns across 8 bases. The length of the CDR3 is 13 residues. Germline-derived CDR1 and CDR2 are SGHAT and FQNNGV. V dropped 3 bases and J dropped 12; count of bases not matched to a gene: 9. CDR3 bases: TGTGCCAGCAGCTTTGACAGGGGAACTATCGACACCTTC. Translation: CASSFDRGTIDTF.

The chain uses TRBV30 and TRBJ2-7; unclear D gene. Germline loops: CDR1 GTSNPN, CDR2 SVGIG (reference sequence). The CDR3 runs to 12 residues. V dropped 2 bases and J dropped 6 bases, with 11 bases sitting between them. The CDR3 region is CAWSLLYGEQYF. The CDR3 coding sequence is TGTGCCTGGAGTCTACTCTATGGCGAGCAGTACTTC.

The chain employs TRBV27 and TRBJ1-5; D gene ambiguous. Germline CDR1 is MNHEY and CDR2 is SMNVEV (reference sequence). The CDR3 extends over 13 amino acids. Trimming took off 3 bases at V and 4 bases at J, with 7 bases between the two ends. In DNA form, the CDR3 reads TGTGCCAGCAGTTTGGGGAGAAATCAGCCCCAGCATTTT. This translates into CASSLGRNQPQHF.

V and J are TRBV5-1 and TRBJ1-4, with D perhaps matching TRBD1 (6 bases). V shed 1 base and J shed 7 bases, with 11 bases lying between them. This CDR3 has 14 amino acids. Germline V lookup: CDR1 SGHRS, CDR2 YFSETQ. The CDR3 region is CASSLRADSEKLFF. The CDR3 bases are TGCGCCAGCAGCTTGCGTGCGGACAGTGAAAAACTGTTTTTT.

The chain has TRBV10-3 and TRBJ2-2; 11 nucleotides match TRBD2. The CDR3 sequence is 17 residues long. The germline CDR1 and CDR2 sequences are ENHRY and SYGVKD. Trimming cost V 2 bases and J 6 bases; bases outside gene matches: 8. For the CDR3, the DNA is TGTGCCATCAGTGAGACCAATAGCGGGAGGGCCGCCGGGGAGCTGTTTTTT. Protein sequence: CAISETNSGRAAGELFF.

This sequence joins TRBV2 and TRBJ1-1, with D unresolved. The V gene's germline CDR1 is SNHLY and CDR2 FYNNEI. V gave up 8 bases and J gave up 2 bases, with 15 bases separating them. This CDR3 spans 14 amino acids. The DNA for the CDR3 is TGTGCCAGCTCGCTCAGGTCCTCCAACACTGAAGCTTTCTTT. This gives the protein CASSLRSSNTEAFF. The full variable domain, rest sourced from reference TRBV2 and TRBJ1-1, is EPEVTQTPSHQVTQMGQEVILRCVPISNHLYFYWYRQILGQKVEFLVSFYNNEISEKSEIFDDQFSVERPDGSNFTLKIRSTKLEDSAMYFCASSLRSSNTEAFFGQGTRLTVV.

This clone was detected once. The chain couples TRBV7-2 to TRBJ2-5, with 12 bases matching TRBD2. The V gene end was trimmed by 3 bases and the J gene end by 7 bases; junction bases not matched to a gene: 6. There are 15 residues in the CDR3. Germline V CDR1 and CDR2: SGHTA, FQGNSA. In DNA form, the CDR3 reads TGTGCCAGCAGCTTCCCAAGGACTAGCGGGACGACCCAGTACTTC. Encoded protein: CASSFPRTSGTTQYF. Together with reference TRBV7-2 and TRBJ2-5, the CDR3 gives the full variable domain: GAGVSQSPSNKVTEKGKDVELRCDPISGHTALYWYRQSLGQGLEFLIYFQGNSAPDKSGLPSDRFSAERTGGSVSTLTIQRTQQEDSAVYLCASSFPRTSGTTQYFGPGTRLLVL.

The rearrangement joins TRBV19 to TRBJ2-1; the D is unclear. This CDR3 has 16 amino acids. The germline CDR1 and CDR2 sequences are LNHDA and SQIVND (reference sequence). V lost 0 bases and J lost 7, with 16 bases in between. CDR3 coding DNA: TGTGCCAGTAGTATAGATCTCGCTATCCTGATTAATGAGCAGTTCTTC. It codes for CASSIDLAILINEQFF.

V gene TRBV7-9 combines with J gene TRBJ2-7; D not certain. Trimming left V 5 bases short and J 3 bases short, with 5 bases between. The CDR3 contains 11 residues. Germline-derived CDR1 and CDR2 are SEHNR and FQNEAQ (reference sequence). CDR3 protein: CASSNLYEQYF. As DNA, the CDR3 is TGTGCCAGCAGCAATCTCTACGAGCAGTACTTC.

In DNA, the CDR3 is TGTGCCAGCAGTTACTCGGGACGGACCTTCTATGGCTACACCTTC. This codes for CASSYSGRTFYGYTF. This rearrangement joins TRBV6-5 to TRBJ1-2; possibly TRBD1 for D (5 bases). Trimming shortened V by 0 bases and J by 4 bases, and 12 bases separated the two germline ends. The CDR3 length is 15 residues. The germline V gene has CDR1 MNHEY and CDR2 SVGAGI.

The CDR3 DNA is TGTGCCAGCAGCACCGCTCCGGGACAGATCAACTATGGCTACACCTTC. This gives the protein CASSTAPGQINYGYTF. This chain uses TRBV28 with TRBJ1-2; 7 bases are shared with TRBD1. The CDR3 loop spans 16 amino acids. Looked up from germline, CDR1 is MDHEN and CDR2 is SYDVKM. V lost 6 bases and J lost 2; bases outside the gene matches: 12.

CDR3 residues: CASSRLATAYEQYF. The CDR3 DNA sequence: TGCGCCAGCAGTAGGCTAGCTACCGCCTACGAGCAGTACTTC. The chain employs TRBV10-1 and TRBJ2-7; maybe TRBD2 (5 bases). CDR3 length: 14 residues. The germline gives CDR1 WNHNN, CDR2 SYGVQD (reference sequence). V lost 5 bases and J lost 2, with 13 bases in between.

This sequence joins TRBV14 and TRBJ1-2, with a tentative D call TRBD1 (6 bases). Germline CDR1 and CDR2: SGHDN and FVKESK. Deletions cut 1 base from V and 4 bases from J, with 13 bases between. The CDR3 covers 15 residues. CDR3 protein: CASSQGVTGLYGYTF. In DNA form, the CDR3 reads TGTGCCAGCAGCCAAGGCGTAACAGGGCTCTATGGCTACACCTTC.

The chain employs TRBV2 and TRBJ2-1, with 7 bases lining up with TRBD2. The V and J ends lost 7 bases and 13 bases, in that order; junction bases with no gene match: 7. CDR1 is SNHLY, CDR2 FYNNEI, per germline. The CDR3 runs 11 residues. The CDR3 DNA follows: TGTGCCAGCAAAAGACAGCGGGAACAGTTCTTC. Protein product: CASKRQREQFF.

The chain couples TRBV6-1 to TRBJ2-7; possibly TRBD1 for D (6 bases). Trimming removed 4 bases at V and 0 bases at J, with 13 bases between. Germline V gives CDR1 MNHNS, CDR2 SASEGT. CDR3 length equals 15 residues. The CDR3 nucleotides are TGTGCCAGCAGTGGCACAGGGCCCGTCTCCTACGAGCAGTACTTC. Its translation is CASSGTGPVSYEQYF.

This rearrangement joins TRBV28 to TRBJ2-3; tentatively, D is TRBD2 (5 bases). The CDR3 sequence is 14 residues long. Trimming cost V 4 bases and J 1 base, with 9 bases left between them. Germline V gives CDR1 MDHEN, CDR2 SYDVKM. Here the CDR3 reads CASSWRTGTDTQYF. The CDR3 DNA reads as TGTGCCAGCAGTTGGCGGACTGGCACAGATACGCAGTATTTT.

This sequence joins TRBV5-6 and TRBJ2-7; D may correspond to TRBD1 or TRBD2 (5 bases each). In germline, CDR1 is SGHDT, CDR2 YYEEEE. The CDR3 totals 13 residues. V gave up 4 bases and J gave up 1 base, with 9 bases separating them. The CDR3 loop reads CASSRGRSYEQYF. Here the CDR3 DNA reads TGTGCCAGCAGCCGGGGCAGATCCTACGAGCAGTACTTC.

This rearrangement joins TRBV5-8 to TRBJ2-1; no definite D call. Germline V CDR1 and CDR2: SGHTS, YDEGEE. V gave up 4 bases and J gave up 9 bases, with 14 bases separating them. This CDR3 has 13 amino acids. The CDR3 loop reads CASSLTGISEQFF. The CDR3 nucleotides are TGTGCCAGCAGCCTAACTGGTATCAGTGAGCAGTTCTTC.

The chain combines TRBV28 with TRBJ1-1; possible D gene TRBD1, 5 bases. V dropped 2 bases and J dropped 1 base, with 11 bases sitting between them. Germline CDR1 MDHEN, CDR2 SYDVKM. The CDR3 has 15 amino acids. CDR3 residues: CASSLAGRANTEAFF. CDR3 nucleotides: TGTGCCAGCAGTTTAGCGGGGCGGGCGAACACTGAAGCTTTCTTT.

The chain links TRBV6-5 to TRBJ1-1; maybe TRBD1 (5 bases). Germline V CDR1 and CDR2: MNHEY, SVGAGI. V lost 2 bases, J lost 8 bases, and 12 bases lay in between. The CDR3 totals 13 residues. CDR3 protein: CASSYAGIGEAFF. The CDR3 DNA follows: TGTGCCAGCAGTTACGCAGGGATCGGGGAAGCTTTCTTT.

The gene calls are TRBV18 and TRBJ1-5, with a tentative D call TRBD1 (6 bases). Germline CDR1 KGHSH, CDR2 LQKENI. The CDR3 totals 15 residues. V was cut by 3 bases and J by 6 bases, with 15 bases left in between. CDR3 bases: TGTGCCAGCTCACCCCTCGTACAGGGTGGTCAGCCCCAGCATTTT. It encodes CASSPLVQGGQPQHF.

The chain links TRBV5-1 to TRBJ2-1; D is perhaps TRBD2 (7 bases). The CDR3 covers 13 residues. Looked up from germline, CDR1 is SGHRS and CDR2 is YFSETQ. V was clipped by 4 bases and J by 15 bases, with 20 bases between them. The CDR3 loop reads CASSGTGGERRFF. The CDR3 DNA sequence: TGCGCCAGCAGCGGGACGGGGGGCGAGAGGAGGTTCTTC.

V gene TRBV5-1 combines with J gene TRBJ2-1, with 8 bases that match TRBD2. CDR3 size: 18 residues. CDR1 is SGHRS and CDR2 is YFSETQ in the germline V gene. J lost 0 bases, V lost 0 bases, and 8 bases had no gene match. This CDR3 is CASSLVSSGSSSYNEQFF. CDR3 DNA: TGCGCCAGCAGCTTGGTTTCCAGCGGGAGTTCCTCCTACAATGAGCAGTTCTTC.

This CDR3 reads CASSPRSAGEGTEAFF. The CDR3 coding sequence is TGTGCCAGCTCACCACGGAGTGCAGGGGAAGGGACTGAAGCTTTCTTT. The chain uses TRBV18 and TRBJ1-1; tentative D call: TRBD1 (6 bases). Germline lookup yields CDR1 KGHSH and CDR2 LQKENI. V dropped 1 base and J dropped 5 bases, with 17 bases sitting between them. The CDR3 covers 16 residues.